This entry concerns a single T cell receptor (beta chain). Its antigen is not known. TCRdb's table, derived via immunoSEQ multiplex PCR, lists solely in-frame clones and lacks some. The sample lists around 50,000 clones; about 86% were seen once. Germline assignment: CDR1 SGHNT and CDR2 YYREEE (reference sequence). The CDR3 is made up of 15 amino acids. V lost 0 bases to trimming and J lost 7 bases; unmatched junction nucleotides: 7. These data originate in a study of T cell responses to AZD1222 COVID-19 vaccine. General study results and limits: CD4 TCRs associated with vaccination spanned spike, dominating at 160-218 and 743-854.

The chain links TRBV5-4 to TRBJ2-1, with 7 bases that match TRBD1. This sample comprised peripheral blood, obtained 28 days after the second AZD1222 dose. The clonotype originates from an adult who received the AZD1222 COVID-19 vaccine. Here the CDR3 DNA reads TGTGCCAGCAGCTTGGAGAGGACAGGTTTGAATGAGCAGTTCTTC. Its translation is CASSLERTGLNEQFF.